This T cell receptor (beta chain) appears in the sequencing data of a study of blood T cell repertoires in COVID-19 (dated by TCRdb to about 2020). With regard to the full study: Samples covering the acute and convalescent phases of COVID-19 were provided by collaborators in the United States, Italy and Spain. The prospective study material was composed of cDNA or gDNA derived from T cells, B-cell-depleted T cells, or PBMCs. Deeply sampled blood TCRbeta repertoires from subjects exposed to, actively infected with, or recovered from COVID-19 were included in the dataset. The repertoires were made available in a free public database intended to serve as a resource for research on the immune response to SARS-CoV-2. The samples were drawn from the first 160 participants of the ongoing ImmuneRACE study and from over 950 subjects provided by 6 global collaborators. Sample metadata almost always included a de-identified subject ID, COVID-19 status, age in years and sex. Where HLA class I and class II types were available, the types were taken from metadata supplied by the sample provider, not from assay-based typing. Overall study outcomes, separate from this receptor: How much clinical and demographic metadata was included differed by source and by participant, and the metadata was provided uncurated.

TCRbeta CDR3 regions were amplified from genomic DNA by means of the immunoSEQ Assay, a bias-controlled multiplex PCR. Per the authors' processing: The number of nucleated cells in each sample was estimated by amplification of reference gene primers within the assay. Sequence reads were collapsed and filtered to measure the absolute abundance of every unique TCRbeta CDR3 rearrangement. Productive Simpson clonality was computed per sample as the square root of Simpson's diversity index over productive rearrangements. What TCRdb holds here is the immuneACCESS table cut down to in-frame rearrangements. Part of the clones is not present; checked against another copy, under half of the missing clones reflect an unresolved V gene, and the others are unexplained. The DNA was the basis for D and trimming; V, J and clone size are from that table. The sample yields approximately 410,000 clones; roughly 88% were counted once. Of the sample, roughly 1.4% falls within the top ten clones.

CDR1 and CDR2 were assigned from the germline V gene as SGHRS and YFSETQ. The trim is 3 bases for V and 9 bases for J, with a gap of 22 bases between the germline ends. CDR3 length: 17 amino acids, cysteine to phenylalanine. Of the read, only the CDR3 DNA is kept; its 51 bases are in frame from base 1. Collaborating institutions collected whole blood in K2EDTA tubes following their own protocols. For TCRbeta analysis, collaborator samples were shipped as frozen whole blood, as isolated PBMCs, or as DNA extracted from either sample type. Details on this clone: Which antigen it targets is not known. Base qualities are not provided; no much larger clone lies one nucleotide away.

The sequenced sample was peripheral blood. This clonotype was sampled from a woman aged 25 to 39 with active or convalescent COVID-19. Recombination joined TRBV5-1 with TRBJ1-6; TRBD1 is perhaps the D gene, given 6 matching bases. In nucleotide form, the sequence is TGCGCCAGCAGCTCTGGGGGCCTAGGGGGAAGCAGTTCACCCCTCCACTTT. It encodes CASSSGGLGGSSSPLHF.